The clone carrying this T cell receptor (beta chain) has a count of ten or more. Its target is not known. Donors with ophthalmopathy: moderate-to-severe activity, CAS ≥3, NOSPECS ≥4, duration under 3 months. The authors isolated PBMCs from around 10 ml of fresh peripheral blood. The sample is drawn from a study of Graves' ophthalmopathy and Graves' hyperthyroidism. Across the whole study: Peripheral blood (taken before any treatment) was collected at initial diagnosis. Overall study findings and caveats: Blood also contained most of the expanded thyroid clonotypes above 0.001 frequency.

Using RNA transcripts, the TCR beta CDR3 regions were amplified. An initial RT-PCR round employing HTBI primers preceded a second-round multiplex PCR. A single record per CDR3 protein comes from TCRdb applying MiXCR to the multiplex PCR reads. The data show about 500,000 distinct CDR3 sequences, around 15% seen once. Per the germline V gene, CDR1 is SNHLY and CDR2 is FYNNEI. V dropped 7 bases and J dropped 7; count of bases not matched to a gene: 7. This CDR3 spans 13 amino acids. The J gene is TRBJ1-2, the V gene TRBV2; 9 nucleotides align to TRBD1. This TCR came from a woman under 40 with Graves' ophthalmopathy. Source material: blood. CDR3 sequence reads: CASTSRTGAGYTF. In nucleotides, the CDR3 is TGTGCCAGCACCAGTCGGACAGGGGCTGGCTACACCTTC.